The TCR beta chain described here comes from a study of radiotherapy plus CTLA-4 blockade in lung cancer. Study details: Among all patients, approximately 17% showed objective responses, while 30% to 35% had disease control.

About this clone itself: No antigen is known for it.

Germline assignment: CDR1 LNHNV and CDR2 YYDKDF (reference sequence). The CDR3 covers 19 residues. V lost 6 bases and J lost 0, with 24 bases in between. Study-wide points: After treatment with radiotherapy plus ipilimumab, TCR clones that came from the tumor expanded in blood.

Assay: immunoSEQ multiplex PCR; the TCRdb copy retains only in-frame clones and omits some. Of some 92,000 clones in the sample, approximately 78% are singletons; the top ten hold around 3.6%. This receptor was identified in a human donor with non-small cell lung cancer who had a partial response to radiotherapy plus ipilimumab. The material sequenced was peripheral blood, taken from a patient treated with radiotherapy plus ipilimumab. V gene TRBV15 combines with J gene TRBJ2-1; a possible D gene is TRBD1 (5 bases). The CDR3 protein is CATRGMKAGKLSSYNEQFF. The CDR3 DNA reads as TGTGCCACCAGAGGGATGAAAGCAGGGAAGTTGAGCTCCTACAATGAGCAGTTCTTC.